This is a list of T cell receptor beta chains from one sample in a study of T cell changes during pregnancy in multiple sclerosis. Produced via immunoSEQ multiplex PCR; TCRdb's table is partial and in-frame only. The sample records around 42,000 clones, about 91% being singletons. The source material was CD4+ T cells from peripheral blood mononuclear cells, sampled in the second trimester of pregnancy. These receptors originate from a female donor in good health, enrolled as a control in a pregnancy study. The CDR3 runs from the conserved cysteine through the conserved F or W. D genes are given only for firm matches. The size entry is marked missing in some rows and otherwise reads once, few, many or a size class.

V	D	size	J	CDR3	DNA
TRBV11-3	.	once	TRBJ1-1	CASSFSGNTEAFF	TGTGCCAGCAGCTTCTCGGGAAACACTGAAGCTTTCTTT
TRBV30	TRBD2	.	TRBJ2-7	CAYKMGGVSYEQYF	TGTGCCTACAAGATGGGAGGGGTGTCCTACGAGCAGTACTTC
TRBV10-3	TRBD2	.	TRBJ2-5	CATSFAGEETQYF	TGTGCCACCTCGTTCGCGGGAGAAGAGACCCAGTACTTC
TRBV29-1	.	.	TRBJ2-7	CSVEELAGGLNSYEQYF	TGCAGCGTTGAAGAACTGGCCGGGGGGCTAAACTCCTACGAGCAGTACTTC
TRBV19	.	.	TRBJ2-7	CASTPTRRGVSYEQYF	TGTGCCAGTACCCCAACCAGACGGGGAGTATCCTACGAGCAGTACTTC
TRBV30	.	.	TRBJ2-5	CAWRARAKQETQYF	TGTGCCTGGAGAGCGCGGGCGAAACAAGAGACCCAGTACTTC
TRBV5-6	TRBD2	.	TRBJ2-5	CASSLERGATAETQYF	TGTGCCAGCAGCTTGGAGCGGGGGGCTACCGCGGAGACCCAGTACTTC
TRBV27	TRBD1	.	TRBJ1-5	CASSLGTGGLGGNQPQHF	TGTGCCAGCAGTTTAGGGACAGGGGGTTTAGGTGGCAATCAGCCCCAGCATTTT
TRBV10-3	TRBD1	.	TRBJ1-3	CAISEPQGAAGNTIYF	TGTGCCATCAGTGAGCCCCAGGGGGCGGCTGGAAACACCATATATTTT
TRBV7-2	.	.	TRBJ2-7	CASSLGPGGGIYEQYF	TGTGCCAGCAGCTTAGGACCTGGCGGGGGCATCTACGAGCAGTACTTC
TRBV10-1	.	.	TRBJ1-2	CASSDPRPGSDYGYTF	TGCGCCAGCAGTGACCCCAGGCCGGGATCCGACTATGGCTACACCTTC
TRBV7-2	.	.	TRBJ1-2	CASSLGTFTNYGYTF	TGTGCCAGCAGCTTAGGGACATTTACTAACTATGGCTACACCTTC
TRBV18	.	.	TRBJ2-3	CASSPQAMGPTDTQYF	TGTGCCAGCTCACCACAGGCTATGGGCCCCACAGATACGCAGTATTTT
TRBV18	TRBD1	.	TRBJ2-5	CASSTQQGRETQYF	TGTGCCAGCTCAACCCAACAGGGGCGGGAGACCCAGTACTTC
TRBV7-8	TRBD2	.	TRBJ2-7	CASSFGGDRGGEQYF	TGTGCCAGCAGCTTTGGGGGGGATCGGGGGGGAGAGCAGTACTTC
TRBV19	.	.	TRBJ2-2	CASTRGRSFTGELFF	TGTGCCAGTACTAGAGGGAGGAGCTTCACCGGGGAGCTGTTTTTT
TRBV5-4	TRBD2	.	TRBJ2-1	CASSHGRTSLDEQFF	TGTGCCAGCAGCCACGGAAGGACTAGTCTCGATGAGCAGTTCTTC
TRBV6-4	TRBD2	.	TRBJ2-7	CASSVTSAIVYYEQYF	TGTGCCAGCAGTGTGACTAGCGCTATCGTATACTACGAGCAGTACTTC
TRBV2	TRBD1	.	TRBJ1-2	CASLQDRGGNYGYTF	TGTGCCAGCCTCCAGGACAGGGGAGGGAACTATGGCTACACCTTC
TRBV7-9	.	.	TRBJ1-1	CASSSLRGYTEAFF	TGTGCCAGCAGCTCCTTACGAGGTTACACTGAAGCTTTCTTT
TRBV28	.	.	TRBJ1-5	CASSLWGSNQPQHF	TGTGCCAGCAGTTTATGGGGCAGCAATCAGCCCCAGCATTTT
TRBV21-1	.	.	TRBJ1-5	CASSKLRGPFSNQPQHF	TGTGCCAGCAGCAAACTCAGGGGCCCGTTTAGCAATCAGCCCCAGCATTTT
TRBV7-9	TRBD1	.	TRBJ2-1	CASSLGTGTGHREQFF	TGTGCCAGCAGCTTAGGCACCGGGACAGGGCACCGCGAGCAGTTCTTC
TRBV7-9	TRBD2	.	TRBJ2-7	CASTPLAGAPDEQYF	TGTGCCAGCACCCCCCTAGCGGGAGCCCCCGACGAGCAGTACTTC
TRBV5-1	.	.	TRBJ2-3	CASSSEQGVSASDTQYF	TGCGCCAGCAGCTCCGAACAGGGAGTATCGGCTAGCGATACGCAGTATTTT
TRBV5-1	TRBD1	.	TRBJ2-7	CASSLAPGQVYEQYF	TGCGCCAGCAGCTTGGCTCCGGGACAGGTATACGAGCAGTACTTC
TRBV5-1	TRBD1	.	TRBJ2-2	CASSLWTGNTGELFF	TGCGCCAGCAGCTTATGGACAGGGAACACCGGGGAGCTGTTTTTT
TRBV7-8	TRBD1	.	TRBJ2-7	CASSLDRSYEQYF	TGTGCCAGCAGCTTGGACAGGTCCTACGAGCAGTACTTC
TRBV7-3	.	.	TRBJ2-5	CASSPTGTSGETQYF	TGTGCCAGCAGCCCCACCGGGACAAGTGGGGAGACCCAGTACTTC